This T cell receptor (beta chain) was identified during a study of cytomegalovirus exposure and HLA in healthy donors. General study results and limits: Solely CMV serostatus was available to characterize immune exposure. Both high specificity and high sensitivity reportedly marked the classifier's diagnosis of cytomegalovirus status.

It was with 60 Vbeta and 13 Jbeta primers that the PCR ran. Clones were sequenced by immunoSEQ multiplex PCR, and TCRdb holds only the in-frame ones, with some missing. Found here are about 130,000 clones, 80% of them singletons; the top ten hold over 2%. Germline-derived CDR1 and CDR2 are MGHDK and SYGVNS. With 3 bases clipped from V and 7 bases from J, the junction kept 6 bases outside the gene matches. This CDR3 comprises 15 residues. On this clone itself: No antigen is known for it.

The chain combines TRBV25-1 with TRBJ2-1, with TRBD2 identical over 10 bases. The TCR comes from a man under 40 in good health and CMV-seronegative. Source material: PBMCs. The CDR3 DNA reads as TGTGCCAGCAGTGAGCCTGCTAGCGGGAGTAATGAGCAGTTCTTC. Translation: CASSEPASGSNEQFF.